A single sample is the source of the 21 T cell receptor beta chains below, sequenced in a study of identical twins. Each CDR3 protein is one row after TCRdb ran MiXCR on the 5' RACE reads. Of 570,000 or so distinct CDR3 sequences listed, over 8.5% are singletons. The sample also formed part of further work on yellow fever vaccine responses in identical twins.

Material: PBMCs. The source is a woman aged 18 to 35 in good health.

This clonotype came up many times. J is TRBJ1-1 and V is TRBV2; no reliable D call. V lost 6 bases to trimming and J lost 2 bases, with 10 bases between them. Germline V gene lookup returns CDR1 SNHLY and CDR2 FYNNEI. This CDR3 has 13 amino acids. The CDR3 reads CASSDETNTEAFF. The CDR3 coding sequence is TGTGCCAGCAGCGATGAAACTAACACTGAAGCTTTCTTT.

This clonotype was observed a few times. The V gene is TRBV7-6, the J gene TRBJ2-7, with 9 bases matching TRBD1. With 3 bases clipped from V and 2 bases from J, the junction kept 5 bases outside the gene matches. CDR3 size: 15 residues. Germline lookup yields CDR1 SGHVS and CDR2 FNYEAQ. The CDR3 loop is CASSLSTGGAYEQYF. Written as DNA, the CDR3 is TGTGCCAGCAGCTTGTCGACAGGGGGAGCCTACGAGCAGTACTTC.

This clonotype has a count of ten or more. This rearrangement joins TRBV7-3 to TRBJ2-1; D is unresolved. Germline loops: CDR1 SGHTA, CDR2 FQGTGA. Between the trimmed V and J ends, which lost 6 bases and 9 bases, there was a span of 9 bases. The CDR3 sequence is 11 residues long. The CDR3, as DNA: TGTGCCAGCAGGGGGAACGGTGAGCAGTTCTTC. This encodes CASRGNGEQFF.

The chain links TRBV12-3 or TRBV12-4 to TRBJ2-3; D is unclear. The CDR3 totals 15 residues. The V and J ends lost 0 bases and 4 bases respectively, with 11 bases between them. The CDR3 reads CASSLAAPKADTQYF. The CDR3 coding sequence is TGTGCCAGCAGTTTAGCTGCTCCGAAAGCAGATACGCAGTATTTT.

The chain combines TRBV20-1 with TRBJ1-6; D is possibly TRBD1 (6 bases). The CDR3 runs to 15 residues. Germline loops: CDR1 DFQATT, CDR2 SNEGSKA (reference sequence). Trimming took off 6 bases at V and 0 bases at J, with 12 bases between the two ends. The CDR3, as DNA: TGCAGTGCGCGGGACAAGAGCTCCTATAATTCACCCCTCCACTTT. Protein product: CSARDKSSYNSPLHF.

This clonotype has a count of ten or more. The chain uses TRBV4-2 and TRBJ2-5; 7 bases fit TRBD2. This CDR3 has 17 residues. V lost 0 bases to trimming and J lost 5 bases; unmatched junction nucleotides: 12. Germline V lookup: CDR1 LGHNA, CDR2 YNFKEQ. Here the CDR3 reads CASSQDWREGPSETQYF. CDR3 sequence (DNA): TGTGCCAGCAGCCAAGATTGGAGGGAGGGCCCATCCGAGACCCAGTACTTC.

The chain carries TRBV20-1 and TRBJ2-7, with D perhaps TRBD2 (5 bases). CDR1 DFQATT and CDR2 SNEGSKA come from the germline V gene (reference sequence). The CDR3 consists of 19 residues. Trimming removed 1 base at V and 4 bases at J, with 29 bases between. The CDR3 here is CSARALSLAGSPYGYEQYF. The CDR3 DNA reads as TGCAGTGCTAGAGCCCTATCCCTGGCGGGCTCCCCTTACGGGTACGAGCAGTACTTC.

This clonotype has ten or more counts. V gene TRBV7-9 combines with J gene TRBJ1-2, with unresolved D. Germline V gives CDR1 SEHNR, CDR2 FQNEAQ (reference sequence). The V end lost 5 bases, the J end lost 3 bases, and 19 bases lay between the germline ends. The CDR3 sequence is 16 residues long. CDR3 bases: TGTGCCAGCAGCACATTAGCCGGGTTTAGCGACTATGGCTACACCTTC. Protein product: CASSTLAGFSDYGYTF. Using reference TRBV7-9 and TRBJ1-2 for the parts outside the CDR3, the full variable domain is DTGVSQNPRHKITKRGQNVTFRCDPISEHNRLYWYRQTLGQGPEFLTYFQNEAQLEKSRLLSDRFSAERPKGSFSTLEIQRTEQGDSAMYLCASSTLAGFSDYGYTFGSGTRLTVV.

This clonotype was seen a handful of times. The V gene is TRBV25-1, the J gene TRBJ2-5; D may match TRBD1 or TRBD2 (6 bases each). V lost 1 base to trimming and J lost 2 bases, with 17 bases between them. Germline CDR1 reads MGHDK; CDR2 reads SYGVNS. There are 17 residues in the CDR3. The CDR3 coding sequence is TGTGCCAGCAGTGAATCGTTAGGGGGGCTAAGACAAGAGACCCAGTACTTC. This translates into CASSESLGGLRQETQYF.

Only a few counts were recorded for this clonotype. The chain combines TRBV6-1 with TRBJ2-1; D is perhaps TRBD1 (5 bases). The germline gives CDR1 MNHNS, CDR2 SASEGT. The CDR3 extends over 15 amino acids. Between the trimmed V and J ends, which lost 1 base and 6 bases, there was a span of 13 bases. The CDR3 is CASSEDRHNSNEQFF. CDR3 nucleotides: TGTGCCAGCAGTGAAGACAGGCACAATTCCAATGAGCAGTTCTTC.

The chain carries TRBV11-2 and TRBJ2-7; 7 nucleotides agree with TRBD2. V shed 5 bases, J shed 6 bases, and the junction held 13 bases outside the gene matches. Germline CDR1 reads SGHAT; CDR2 reads FQNNGV. This CDR3 contains 15 residues. The CDR3 DNA reads TGTGCCAGCAGCCCCGGACTAGTAAGGTCCCTCGAGCAGTACTTC. Protein sequence: CASSPGLVRSLEQYF. The complete variable domain, with remaining parts taken from reference TRBV11-2 and TRBJ2-7, reads EAGVAQSPRYKIIEKRQSVAFWCNPISGHATLYWYQQILGQGPKLLIQFQNNGVVDDSQLPKDRFSAERLKGVDSTLKIQPAKLEDSAVYLCASSPGLVRSLEQYFGPGTRLTVT.

The table lists this clonotype with many counts. The rearrangement joins TRBV11-2 to TRBJ1-1; no clear D. This CDR3 has 13 residues. The germline V gene encodes CDR1 SGHAT and CDR2 FQNNGV. Trimming took 4 bases from V and 1 from J, leaving 7 bases between them. CDR3 loop: CASSSQWNTEAFF. The DNA of the CDR3 is TGTGCCAGCAGCTCGCAGTGGAACACTGAAGCTTTCTTT. The full variable domain, in which reference TRBV11-2 and TRBJ1-1 provide the parts outside the CDR3, is EAGVAQSPRYKIIEKRQSVAFWCNPISGHATLYWYQQILGQGPKLLIQFQNNGVVDDSQLPKDRFSAERLKGVDSTLKIQPAKLEDSAVYLCASSSQWNTEAFFGQGTRLTVV.

In its sample, this clonotype was seen many times. This chain connects TRBV7-9 to TRBJ2-2; a possible D gene is TRBD1 (5 bases). The V gene's germline CDR1 is SEHNR and CDR2 FQNEAQ (reference sequence). The CDR3 spans 15 residues. Deletions cut 2 bases from V and 2 bases from J, with 9 bases between. CDR3 nucleotides: TGTGCCAGCAGCTTATTACAGGTTAACACCGGGGAGCTGTTTTTT. This sequence encodes CASSLLQVNTGELFF.

This chain links TRBV19 with TRBJ2-7; D perhaps matches TRBD2 (6 bases). The CDR3 is 14 amino acids. Germline V gene lookup returns CDR1 LNHDA and CDR2 SQIVND (reference sequence). V was shortened by 6 bases and J by 5 bases, with 17 bases between the two germline ends. CDR3: CASSRGTPSHEQYF. The CDR3 DNA follows: TGTGCCAGTAGCCGCGGGACTCCTTCGCACGAGCAGTACTTC.

The chain recombines TRBV10-2 with TRBJ2-7; D remains ambiguous. The CDR3 consists of 12 residues. V was clipped by 6 bases and J by 7 bases, with 13 bases between them. CDR1 and CDR2 (germline): WSHSY, SAAADI. The CDR3 DNA sequence: TGCGCCAGCAGAGACTCCTCGCGGGAGCAGTACTTC. Its translation is CASRDSSREQYF.

The chain is built from TRBV2 and TRBJ2-7, with TRBD1 matching over 8 bases. The trim removed 7 bases at V and 1 base at J, leaving 3 bases unmatched. CDR3 length equals 13 residues. CDR1 is SNHLY and CDR2 is FYNNEI in the germline V gene. The CDR3 reads CASKTGVSYEQYF. The CDR3 DNA reads TGTGCCAGCAAGACAGGGGTTTCCTACGAGCAGTACTTC. The full variable domain, completed using reference TRBV2 and TRBJ2-7, is EPEVTQTPSHQVTQMGQEVILRCVPISNHLYFYWYRQILGQKVEFLVSFYNNEISEKSEIFDDQFSVERPDGSNFTLKIRSTKLEDSAMYFCASKTGVSYEQYFGPGTRLTVT.

This clonotype occurred a few times. The chain employs TRBV24-1 and TRBJ2-1; D may be TRBD1 (6 bases). The CDR3 length is 17 residues. The V gene lost 2 bases and the J gene lost 2 bases, with 15 bases spanning the gap. Germline CDR1 KGHDR, CDR2 SFDVKD. The CDR3 bases are TGTGCCACCAGTGATTCCTCTCCAGGGGTTACCTACAATGAGCAGTTCTTC. The encoded protein is CATSDSSPGVTYNEQFF.

This clonotype was picked up a small number of times. This sequence joins TRBV29-1 and TRBJ2-7, with 9 nucleotides matching TRBD1. CDR1 and CDR2 from the germline V gene are SQVTM and ANQGSEA. Trimming at V came to 7 bases and at J to 2 bases, leaving 12 bases not matched to a gene. The CDR3 has 15 residues. The CDR3, as DNA: TGCAGCGGGGCCCTTGGACAGGGGCGACCCTACGAGCAGTACTTC. This gives the protein CSGALGQGRPYEQYF.

This clonotype showed up many times. The chain carries TRBV7-2 and TRBJ1-5; TRBD1 is a possible D gene (5 bases). This CDR3 spans 13 amino acids. With 2 bases removed from V and 4 bases from J, the gap between germline ends came to 6 bases. The germline gives CDR1 SGHTA, CDR2 FQGNSA. The CDR3 bases are TGTGCCAGCAGCTTACCAGGGAATCAGCCCCAGCATTTT. Translated: CASSLPGNQPQHF.

In this sample, this clonotype turned up a few times. The V call is TRBV18, the J call TRBJ2-7, with 9 bases matching TRBD1. The CDR3 spans 16 residues. Per the germline V gene, CDR1 is KGHSH and CDR2 is LQKENI. J gave up 2 bases and V 5 bases, and 10 bases lay outside the gene matches. The CDR3 protein is CASSSSAGQGTYEQYF. The CDR3 DNA reads as TGTGCCAGCTCATCCTCGGCGGGACAGGGAACCTACGAGCAGTACTTC.

For the CDR3, the DNA is TGTGCCAGCAGCTCCACCCTAAACTTAGCGGGGGGCACAGATACGCAGTATTTT. It codes for CASSSTLNLAGGTDTQYF. The V gene is TRBV11-2, the J gene TRBJ2-3; 9 bases match TRBD2. Germline assignment: CDR1 SGHAT and CDR2 FQNNGV. With 4 bases clipped from V and 1 base from J, the junction kept 12 bases outside the gene matches. The CDR3 contains 18 residues.